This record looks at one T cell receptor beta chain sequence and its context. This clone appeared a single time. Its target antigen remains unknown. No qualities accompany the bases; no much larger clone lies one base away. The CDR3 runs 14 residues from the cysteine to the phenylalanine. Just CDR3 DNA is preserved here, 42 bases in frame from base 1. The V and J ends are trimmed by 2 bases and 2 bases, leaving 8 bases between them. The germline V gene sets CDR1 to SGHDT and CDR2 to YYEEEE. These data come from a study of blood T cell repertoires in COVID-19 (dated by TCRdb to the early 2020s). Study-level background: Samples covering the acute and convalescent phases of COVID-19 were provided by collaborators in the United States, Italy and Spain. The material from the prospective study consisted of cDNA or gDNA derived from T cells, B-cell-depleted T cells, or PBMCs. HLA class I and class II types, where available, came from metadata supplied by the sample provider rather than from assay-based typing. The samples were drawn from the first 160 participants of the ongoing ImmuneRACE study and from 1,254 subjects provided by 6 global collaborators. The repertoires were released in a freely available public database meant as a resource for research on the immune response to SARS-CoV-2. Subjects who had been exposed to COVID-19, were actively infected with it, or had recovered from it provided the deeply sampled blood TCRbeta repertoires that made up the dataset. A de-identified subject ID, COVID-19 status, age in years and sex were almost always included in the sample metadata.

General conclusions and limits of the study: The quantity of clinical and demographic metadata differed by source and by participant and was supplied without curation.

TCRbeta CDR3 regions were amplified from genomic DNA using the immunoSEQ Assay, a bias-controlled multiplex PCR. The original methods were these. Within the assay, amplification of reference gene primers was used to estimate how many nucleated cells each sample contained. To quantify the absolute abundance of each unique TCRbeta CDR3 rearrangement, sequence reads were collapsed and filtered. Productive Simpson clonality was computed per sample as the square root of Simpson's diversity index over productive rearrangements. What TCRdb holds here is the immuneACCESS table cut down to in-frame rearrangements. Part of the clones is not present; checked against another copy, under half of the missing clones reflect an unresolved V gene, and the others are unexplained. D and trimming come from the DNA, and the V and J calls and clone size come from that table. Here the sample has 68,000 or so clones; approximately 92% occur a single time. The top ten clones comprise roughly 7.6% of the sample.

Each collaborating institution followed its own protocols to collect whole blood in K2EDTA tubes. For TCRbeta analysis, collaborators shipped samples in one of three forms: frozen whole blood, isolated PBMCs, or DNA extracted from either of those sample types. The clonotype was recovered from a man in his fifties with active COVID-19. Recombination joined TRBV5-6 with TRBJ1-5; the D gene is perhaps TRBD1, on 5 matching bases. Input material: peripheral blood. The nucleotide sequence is TGTGCCAGCAGCTTTTGGGGGGGCAATCAGCCCCAGCATTTT. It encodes CASSFWGGNQPQHF. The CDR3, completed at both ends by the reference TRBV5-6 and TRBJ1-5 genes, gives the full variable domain DAGVTQSPTHLIKTRGQQVTLRCSPKSGHDTVSWYQQALGQGPQFIFQYYEEEERQRGNFPDRFSGHQFPNYSSELNVNALLLGDSALYLCASSFWGGNQPQHFGDGTRLSIL.